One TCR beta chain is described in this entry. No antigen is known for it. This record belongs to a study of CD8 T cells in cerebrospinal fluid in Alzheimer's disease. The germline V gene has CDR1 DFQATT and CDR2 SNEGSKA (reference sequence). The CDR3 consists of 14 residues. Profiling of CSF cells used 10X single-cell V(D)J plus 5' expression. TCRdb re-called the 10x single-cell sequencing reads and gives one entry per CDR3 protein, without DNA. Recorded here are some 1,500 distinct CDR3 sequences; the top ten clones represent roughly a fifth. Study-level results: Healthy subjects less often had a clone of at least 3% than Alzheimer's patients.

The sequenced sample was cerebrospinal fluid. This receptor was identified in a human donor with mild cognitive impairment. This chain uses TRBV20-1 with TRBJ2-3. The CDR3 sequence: CSARRPEATDTQYF.